The 5 T cell receptor beta chains in this list originate from one sample, sequenced in a study of T-cell reconstitution after alpha-beta-depleted transplantation in children. Unique molecular identifiers were built into the TCRbeta library. Each CDR3 protein gets one entry after TCRdb re-called the PCR reads with MiXCR. Of approximately 240,000 distinct CDR3 sequences listed, roughly a tenth are singletons. The input for sequencing was PBMCs from the stem cell graft donor, taken from the stem cell graft. The source of these receptors is a human donor who donated a stem cell graft to a child with SCID.

The chain uses TRBV5-6 and TRBJ1-3; D is unclear. CDR1 is SGHDT, CDR2 YYEEEE, per germline. The CDR3 contains 14 residues. The germline V and J ends were trimmed by 2 bases and 2 bases, with 8 bases remaining between them. The CDR3 coding sequence is TGTGCCAGCAGCTTTGGGATGACTGGAAACACCATATATTTT. Its protein product is CASSFGMTGNTIYF.

This clonotype was detected many times. This sequence joins TRBV20-1 and TRBJ1-5, with D possibly TRBD1 on 6 matching bases. CDR3 length: 14 amino acids. V lost 3 bases and J lost 1, with 10 bases in between. CDR1 and CDR2 (germline): DFQATT, SNEGSKA (reference sequence). This CDR3 is CSASLGASNQPQHF. In nucleotides, the CDR3 is TGCAGTGCTAGTTTGGGGGCGAGCAATCAGCCCCAGCATTTT.

There are many counts of this clonotype. A much larger clone differs from this one at a single base, so this may be a read error. The rearrangement uses TRBV5-1 and TRBJ2-2; D gene ambiguous. Germline lookup yields CDR1 SGHRS and CDR2 YFSETQ. The CDR3 contains 14 residues. V lost 1 base and J lost 0, with 4 bases in between. The DNA for the CDR3 is TGCGCCAGCAGCTTGCCGGCGAACACCGGGGAGCTGTTTTTT. Protein: CASSLPANTGELFF. Full variable domain (remainder filled in from reference TRBV5-1 and TRBJ2-2): KAGVTQTPRYLIKTRGQQVTLSCSPISGHRSVSWYQQTPGQGLQFLFEYFSETQRNKGNFPGRFSGRQFSNSRSEMNVSTLELGDSALYLCASSLPANTGELFFGEGSRLTVL.

This clonotype was found many times. CDR3 DNA sequence: TGTGCCAGCAGTGACAGGGGGCCGAACACTGAAGCTTTCTTT. Translation: CASSDRGPNTEAFF. The genes are TRBV6-1 and TRBJ1-1; 8 bases map to TRBD1. Germline CDR1 and CDR2: MNHNS and SASEGT. With V trimmed by 3 bases and J by 1 base, 1 base remained unmatched. The CDR3 consists of 14 residues.

This clonotype was counted ten times or more. This chain connects TRBV7-6 to TRBJ1-1; 9 bases are shared with TRBD1. There are 19 residues in the CDR3. After removal of 1 base from V and 5 bases from J, the junction contained 17 bases not matched to a gene. Looked up from germline, CDR1 is SGHVS and CDR2 is FNYEAQ. The CDR3 here is CASSLDPSSWTGVETEAFF. The CDR3 coding sequence is TGTGCCAGCAGCTTAGACCCGTCGTCGTGGACAGGGGTTGAGACTGAAGCTTTCTTT.